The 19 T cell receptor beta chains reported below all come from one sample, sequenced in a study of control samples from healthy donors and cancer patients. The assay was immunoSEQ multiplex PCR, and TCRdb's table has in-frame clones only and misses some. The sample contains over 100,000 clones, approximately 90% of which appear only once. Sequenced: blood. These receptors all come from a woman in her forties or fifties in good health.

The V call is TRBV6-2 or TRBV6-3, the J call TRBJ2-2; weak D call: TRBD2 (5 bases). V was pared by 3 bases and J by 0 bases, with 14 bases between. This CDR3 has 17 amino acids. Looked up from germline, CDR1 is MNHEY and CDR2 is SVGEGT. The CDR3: CASSYGGRAANTGELFF. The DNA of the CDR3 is TGTGCCAGCAGTTATGGAGGAAGGGCAGCGAACACCGGGGAGCTGTTTTTT.

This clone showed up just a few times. The CDR3 here is CASSRQGADTEAFF. In DNA, the CDR3 is TGTGCCAGCAGCCGACAGGGGGCTGACACTGAAGCTTTCTTT. V is TRBV11-2 and J is TRBJ1-1, with 10 nucleotides matching TRBD1. The CDR3 runs 14 residues. The germline V gene has CDR1 SGHAT and CDR2 FQNNGV. Unmatched junction bases numbered 3, after V lost 5 bases and J lost 3 bases.

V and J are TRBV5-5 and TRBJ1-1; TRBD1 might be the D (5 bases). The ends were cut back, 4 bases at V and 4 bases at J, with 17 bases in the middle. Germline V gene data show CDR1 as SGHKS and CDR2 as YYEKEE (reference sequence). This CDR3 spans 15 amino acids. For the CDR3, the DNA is TGTGCCAGCAGCCGGGGCGGGGGATTCGGCACTGAAGCTTTCTTT. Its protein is CASSRGGGFGTEAFF. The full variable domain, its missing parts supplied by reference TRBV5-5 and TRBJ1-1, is DAGVTQSPTHLIKTRGQQVTLRCSPISGHKSVSWYQQVLGQGPQFIFQYYEKEERGRGNFPDRFSARQFPNYSSELNVNALLLGDSALYLCASSRGGGFGTEAFFGQGTRLTVV.

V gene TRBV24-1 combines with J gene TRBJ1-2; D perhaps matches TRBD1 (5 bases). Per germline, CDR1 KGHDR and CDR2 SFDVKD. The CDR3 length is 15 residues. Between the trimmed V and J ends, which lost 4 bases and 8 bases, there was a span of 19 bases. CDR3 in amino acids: CATSDPQAGAYGYTF. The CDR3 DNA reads TGTGCCACCAGTGACCCCCAGGCTGGGGCCTACGGCTACACCTTC.

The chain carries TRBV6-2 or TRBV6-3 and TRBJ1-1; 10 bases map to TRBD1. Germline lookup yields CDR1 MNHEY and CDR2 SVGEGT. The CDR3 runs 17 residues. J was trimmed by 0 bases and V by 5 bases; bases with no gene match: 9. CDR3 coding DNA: TGTGCCAGCAGTCGGCTCAGGACAGGGGGAATGAACACTGAAGCTTTCTTT. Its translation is CASSRLRTGGMNTEAFF.

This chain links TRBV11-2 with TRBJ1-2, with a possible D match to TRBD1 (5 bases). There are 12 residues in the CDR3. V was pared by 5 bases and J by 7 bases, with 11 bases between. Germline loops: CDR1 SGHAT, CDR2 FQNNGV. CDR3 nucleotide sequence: TGTGCCAGCAGCCCTGGGACTCCTGGCTACACCTTC. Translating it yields CASSPGTPGYTF.

The CDR3, as DNA: TGTGCCATCGGGAATCCGGGAAACACCATATATTTT. Protein product: CAIGNPGNTIYF. The J gene is TRBJ1-3, the V gene TRBV10-3; D gene ambiguous. Trimming pared 8 bases from V and 4 bases from J, leaving 9 bases between. Germline V gene data show CDR1 as ENHRY and CDR2 as SYGVKD. This CDR3 comprises 12 residues.

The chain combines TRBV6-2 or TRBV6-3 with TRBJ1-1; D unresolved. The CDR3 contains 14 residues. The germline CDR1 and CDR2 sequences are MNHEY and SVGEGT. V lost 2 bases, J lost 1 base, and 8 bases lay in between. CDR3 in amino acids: CASSYLLWNTEAFF. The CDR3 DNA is TGTGCCAGCAGTTACCTCCTTTGGAACACTGAAGCTTTCTTT.

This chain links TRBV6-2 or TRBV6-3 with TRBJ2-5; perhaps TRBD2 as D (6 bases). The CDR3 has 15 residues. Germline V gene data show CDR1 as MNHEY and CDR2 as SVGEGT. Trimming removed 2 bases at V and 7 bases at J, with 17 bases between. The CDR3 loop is CASSYDARDLGTQYF. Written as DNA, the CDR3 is TGTGCCAGCAGTTACGATGCGCGGGACTTGGGGACCCAGTACTTC.

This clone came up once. The DNA for the CDR3 is TGCGCCAGCAGCCCCCCGGAGACTTACTCTGGAAACACCATATATTTT. Encoded protein: CASSPPETYSGNTIYF. The J gene is TRBJ1-3, the V gene TRBV5-1; no reliable D call. V was clipped by 4 bases and J by 0 bases, with 14 bases between them. This CDR3 is 16 amino acids long. The germline V gene has CDR1 SGHRS and CDR2 YFSETQ.

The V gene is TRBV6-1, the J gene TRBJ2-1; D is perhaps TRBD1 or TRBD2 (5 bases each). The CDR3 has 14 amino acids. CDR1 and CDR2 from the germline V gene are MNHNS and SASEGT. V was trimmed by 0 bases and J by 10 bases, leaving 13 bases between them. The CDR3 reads CASSEATGLGEQFF. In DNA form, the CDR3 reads TGTGCCAGCAGTGAAGCGACGGGGCTGGGGGAGCAGTTCTTC.

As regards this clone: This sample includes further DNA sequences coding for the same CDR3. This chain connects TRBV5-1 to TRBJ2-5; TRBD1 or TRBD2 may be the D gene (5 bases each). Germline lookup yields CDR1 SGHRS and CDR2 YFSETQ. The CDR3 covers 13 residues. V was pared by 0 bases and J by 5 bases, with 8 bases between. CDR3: CASSLGGGETQYF. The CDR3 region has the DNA TGCGCCAGCAGCTTGGGGGGCGGGGAGACCCAGTACTTC.

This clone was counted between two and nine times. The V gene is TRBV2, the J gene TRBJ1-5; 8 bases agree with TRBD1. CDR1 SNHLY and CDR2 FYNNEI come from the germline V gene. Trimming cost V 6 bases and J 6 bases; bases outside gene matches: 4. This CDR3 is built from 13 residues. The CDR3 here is CASRDRELQPQHF. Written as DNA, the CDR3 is TGTGCCAGCAGGGACAGGGAGCTTCAGCCCCAGCATTTT. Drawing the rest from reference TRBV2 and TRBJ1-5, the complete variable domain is EPEVTQTPSHQVTQMGQEVILRCVPISNHLYFYWYRQILGQKVEFLVSFYNNEISEKSEIFDDQFSVERPDGSNFTLKIRSTKLEDSAMYFCASRDRELQPQHFGDGTRLSIL.

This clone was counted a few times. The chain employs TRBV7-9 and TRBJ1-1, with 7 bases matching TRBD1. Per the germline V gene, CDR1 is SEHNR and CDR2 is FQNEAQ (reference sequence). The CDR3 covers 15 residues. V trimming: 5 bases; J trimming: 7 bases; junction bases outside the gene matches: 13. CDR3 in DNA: TGTGCCAGCAGCCCTCCCGGACAGGCCTTGGATGAAGCTTTCTTT. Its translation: CASSPPGQALDEAFF.

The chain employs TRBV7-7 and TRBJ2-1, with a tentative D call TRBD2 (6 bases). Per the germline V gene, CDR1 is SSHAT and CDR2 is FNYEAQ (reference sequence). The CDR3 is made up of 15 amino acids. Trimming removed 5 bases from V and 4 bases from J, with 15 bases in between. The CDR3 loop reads CASSLGWGEYNEQFF. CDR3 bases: TGTGCCAGCAGCCTCGGGTGGGGGGAATACAATGAGCAGTTCTTC.

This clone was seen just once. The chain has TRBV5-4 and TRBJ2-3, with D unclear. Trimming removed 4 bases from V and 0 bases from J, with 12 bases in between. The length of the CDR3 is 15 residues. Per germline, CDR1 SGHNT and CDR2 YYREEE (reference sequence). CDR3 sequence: CASSLRSSSTDTQYF. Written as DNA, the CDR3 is TGTGCCAGCAGCCTCAGGTCCTCTAGCACAGATACGCAGTATTTT.

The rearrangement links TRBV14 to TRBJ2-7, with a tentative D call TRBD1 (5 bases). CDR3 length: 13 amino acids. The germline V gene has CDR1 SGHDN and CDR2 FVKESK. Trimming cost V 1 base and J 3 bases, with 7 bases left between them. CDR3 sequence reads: CASSQGGLYEQYV. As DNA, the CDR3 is TGTGCCAGCAGCCAAGGGGGCCTCTACGAGCAGTACGTC.

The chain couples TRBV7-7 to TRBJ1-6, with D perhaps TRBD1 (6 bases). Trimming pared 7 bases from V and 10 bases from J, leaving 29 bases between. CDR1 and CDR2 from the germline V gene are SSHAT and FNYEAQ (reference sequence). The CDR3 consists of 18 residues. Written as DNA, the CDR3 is TGTGCCAGCAACCACTCTAGGGGGATTCGTAATTTACAATCACCCCTCCACTTT. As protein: CASNHSRGIRNLQSPLHF.

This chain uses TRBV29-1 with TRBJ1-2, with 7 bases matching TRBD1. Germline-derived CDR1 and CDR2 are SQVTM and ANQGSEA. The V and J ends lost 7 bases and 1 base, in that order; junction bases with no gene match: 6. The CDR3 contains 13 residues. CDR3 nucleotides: TGCAGCGGAGACAGGGAACTTAACTATGGCTACACCTTC. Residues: CSGDRELNYGYTF.